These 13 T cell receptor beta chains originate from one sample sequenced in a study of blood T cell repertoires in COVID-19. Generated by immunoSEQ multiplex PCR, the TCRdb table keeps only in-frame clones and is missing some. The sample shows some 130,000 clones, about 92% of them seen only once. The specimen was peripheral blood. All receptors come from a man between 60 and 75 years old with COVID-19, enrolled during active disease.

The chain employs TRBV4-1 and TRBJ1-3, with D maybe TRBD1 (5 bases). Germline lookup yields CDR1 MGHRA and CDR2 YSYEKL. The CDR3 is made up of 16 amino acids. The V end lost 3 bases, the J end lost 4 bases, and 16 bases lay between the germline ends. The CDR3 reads CASSQGILGGGNTIYF. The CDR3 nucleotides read TGCGCCAGCAGCCAGGGGATCTTGGGGGGGGGAAACACCATATATTTT.

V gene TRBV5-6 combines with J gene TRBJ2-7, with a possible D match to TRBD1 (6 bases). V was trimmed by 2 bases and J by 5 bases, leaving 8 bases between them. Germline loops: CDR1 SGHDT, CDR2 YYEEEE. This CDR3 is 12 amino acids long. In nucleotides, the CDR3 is TGTGCCAGCAGCTTACAGGGTCACGAGCAGTACTTC. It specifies CASSLQGHEQYF.

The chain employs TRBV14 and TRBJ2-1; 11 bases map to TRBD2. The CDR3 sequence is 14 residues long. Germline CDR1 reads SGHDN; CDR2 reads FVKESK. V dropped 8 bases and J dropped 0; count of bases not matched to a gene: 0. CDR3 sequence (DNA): TGTGCCAGCGGGACTAGCGGCTCCTACAATGAGCAGTTCTTC. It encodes CASGTSGSYNEQFF.

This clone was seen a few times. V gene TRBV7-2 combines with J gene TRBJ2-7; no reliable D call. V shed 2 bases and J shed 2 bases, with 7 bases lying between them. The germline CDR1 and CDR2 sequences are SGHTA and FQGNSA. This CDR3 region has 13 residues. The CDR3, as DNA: TGTGCCAGCAGCTTAACAGACACCTACGAGCAGTACTTC. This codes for CASSLTDTYEQYF.

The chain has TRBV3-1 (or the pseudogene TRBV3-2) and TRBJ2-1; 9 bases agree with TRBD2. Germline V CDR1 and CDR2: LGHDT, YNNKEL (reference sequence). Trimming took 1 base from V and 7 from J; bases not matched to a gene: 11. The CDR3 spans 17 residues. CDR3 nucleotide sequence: TGTGCCAGCAGCCAAGGAGGGTGGCGACTAGCGGAGAATGAGCAGTTCTTC. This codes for CASSQGGWRLAENEQFF.

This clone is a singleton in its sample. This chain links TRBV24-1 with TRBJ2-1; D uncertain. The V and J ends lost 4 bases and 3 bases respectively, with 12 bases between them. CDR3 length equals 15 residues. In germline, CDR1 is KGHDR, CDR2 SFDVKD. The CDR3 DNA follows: TGTGCCACCAGTGACCCCCGACTCGACTACAATGAGCAGTTCTTC. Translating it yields CATSDPRLDYNEQFF.

The DNA for the CDR3 is TGCGCCAGCAGCTTGGGGGACAGGGGGAAAGAGACCCAGTACTTC. This translates into CASSLGDRGKETQYF. V is TRBV5-1 and J is TRBJ2-5; TRBD1 matches at 11 bases. V lost 0 bases to trimming and J lost 3 bases; unmatched junction nucleotides: 1. Germline assignment: CDR1 SGHRS and CDR2 YFSETQ. The CDR3 runs 15 residues. Full variable domain (rest looked up from reference TRBV5-1 and TRBJ2-5): KAGVTQTPRYLIKTRGQQVTLSCSPISGHRSVSWYQQTPGQGLQFLFEYFSETQRNKGNFPGRFSGRQFSNSRSEMNVSTLELGDSALYLCASSLGDRGKETQYFGPGTRLLVL.

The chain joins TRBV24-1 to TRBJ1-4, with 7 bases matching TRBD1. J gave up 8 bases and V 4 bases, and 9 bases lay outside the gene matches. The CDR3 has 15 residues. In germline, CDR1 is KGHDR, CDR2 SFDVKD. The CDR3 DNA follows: TGTGCCACCAGTGACCCTAGGACAGGAGGAGAAAAACTGTTTTTT. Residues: CATSDPRTGGEKLFF.

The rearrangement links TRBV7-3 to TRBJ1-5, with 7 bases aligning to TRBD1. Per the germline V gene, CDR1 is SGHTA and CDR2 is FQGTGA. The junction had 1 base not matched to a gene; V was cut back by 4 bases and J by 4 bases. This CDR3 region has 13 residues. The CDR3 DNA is TGTGCCAGCAGCTCGGACAGGAATCAGCCCCAGCATTTT. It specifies CASSSDRNQPQHF. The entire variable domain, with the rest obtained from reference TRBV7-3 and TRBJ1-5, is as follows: GAGVSQTPSNKVTEKGKYVELRCDPISGHTALYWYRQSLGQGPEFLIYFQGTGAADDSGLPNDRFFAVRPEGSVSTLKIQRTERGDSAVYLCASSSDRNQPQHFGDGTRLSIL.

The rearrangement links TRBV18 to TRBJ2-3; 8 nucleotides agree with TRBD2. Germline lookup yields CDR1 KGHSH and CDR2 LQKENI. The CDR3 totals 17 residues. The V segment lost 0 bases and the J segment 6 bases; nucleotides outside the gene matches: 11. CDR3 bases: TGTGCCAGCTCACCACCTACCGCTGGAGCGGGAGTGGATACGCAGTATTTT. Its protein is CASSPPTAGAGVDTQYF.

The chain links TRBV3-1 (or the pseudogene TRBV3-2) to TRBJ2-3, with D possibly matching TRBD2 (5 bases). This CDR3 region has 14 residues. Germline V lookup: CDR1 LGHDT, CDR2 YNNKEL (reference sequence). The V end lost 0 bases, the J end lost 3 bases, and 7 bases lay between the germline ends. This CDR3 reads CASSQDLATDTQYF. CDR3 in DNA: TGTGCCAGCAGCCAAGATCTAGCTACAGATACGCAGTATTTT.

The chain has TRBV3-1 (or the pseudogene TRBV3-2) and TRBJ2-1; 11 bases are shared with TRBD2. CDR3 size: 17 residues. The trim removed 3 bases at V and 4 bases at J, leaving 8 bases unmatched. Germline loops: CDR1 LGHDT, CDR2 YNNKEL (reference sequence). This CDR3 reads CASSHPEGLAEYNEQFF. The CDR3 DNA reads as TGTGCCAGCAGCCATCCCGAGGGACTAGCGGAGTACAATGAGCAGTTCTTC.

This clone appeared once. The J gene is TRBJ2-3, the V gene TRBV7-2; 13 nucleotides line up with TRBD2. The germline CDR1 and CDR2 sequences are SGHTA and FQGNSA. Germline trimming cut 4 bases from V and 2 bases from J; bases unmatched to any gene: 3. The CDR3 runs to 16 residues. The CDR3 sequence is CASSSGTSGITDTQYF. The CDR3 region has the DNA TGTGCCAGCAGCTCCGGGACTAGCGGGATCACAGATACGCAGTATTTT. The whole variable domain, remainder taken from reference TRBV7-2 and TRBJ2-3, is GAGVSQSPSNKVTEKGKDVELRCDPISGHTALYWYRQSLGQGLEFLIYFQGNSAPDKSGLPSDRFSAERTGGSVSTLTIQRTQQEDSAVYLCASSSGTSGITDTQYFGPGTRLTVL.